This TCR beta chain was sequenced in a study of technical replicates of blood from several donors. V lost 1 base to trimming and J lost 5 bases; unmatched junction nucleotides: 20. Germline values: CDR1 SQVTM, CDR2 ANQGSEA. This CDR3 spans 20 amino acids. Sequencing was performed with immunoSEQ multiplex PCR; in TCRdb, only in-frame clones are kept and a portion is missing. The table records fewer than 95,000 clones, 94% of them present only once. The receptor was isolated from a human donor in good health. The source material was T cells isolated from PBMCs. The chain has TRBV29-1 and TRBJ2-3; 11 nucleotides align to TRBD2. DNA for the CDR3: TGCAGCGTTGAAGGCTTCCCGGGACTAGCGGACCCCATTGTGGTAGATACGCAGTATTTT. This codes for CSVEGFPGLADPIVVDTQYF.